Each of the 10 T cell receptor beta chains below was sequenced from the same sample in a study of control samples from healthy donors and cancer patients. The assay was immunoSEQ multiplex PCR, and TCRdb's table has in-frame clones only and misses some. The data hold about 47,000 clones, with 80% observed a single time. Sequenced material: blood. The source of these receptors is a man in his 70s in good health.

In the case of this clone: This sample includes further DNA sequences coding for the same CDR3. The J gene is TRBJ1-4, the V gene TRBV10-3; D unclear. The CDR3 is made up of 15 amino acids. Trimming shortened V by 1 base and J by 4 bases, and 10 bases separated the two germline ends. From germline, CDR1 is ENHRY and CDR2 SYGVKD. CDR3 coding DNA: TGTGCCATCAGTGAGTTTGAGGCAAATAATGAAAAACTGTTTTTT. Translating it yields CAISEFEANNEKLFF.

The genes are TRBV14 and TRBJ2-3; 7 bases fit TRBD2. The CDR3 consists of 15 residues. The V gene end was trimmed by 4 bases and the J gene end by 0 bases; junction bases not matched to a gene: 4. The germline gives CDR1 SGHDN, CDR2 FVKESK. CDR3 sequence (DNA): TGTGCCAGCAGCCGGGTCGGGGGGAGCACAGATACGCAGTATTTT. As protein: CASSRVGGSTDTQYF.

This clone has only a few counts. CDR3 sequence (DNA): TGTGCCAGCAGCCTGCGGACAGGGGGCCACGAGCAGTACTTC. Translating it yields CASSLRTGGHEQYF. The rearrangement links TRBV7-2 to TRBJ2-7, with 11 bases fitting TRBD1. Germline CDR1 is SGHTA and CDR2 is FQGNSA. J was trimmed by 5 bases and V by 5 bases; bases with no gene match: 5. There are 14 residues in the CDR3.

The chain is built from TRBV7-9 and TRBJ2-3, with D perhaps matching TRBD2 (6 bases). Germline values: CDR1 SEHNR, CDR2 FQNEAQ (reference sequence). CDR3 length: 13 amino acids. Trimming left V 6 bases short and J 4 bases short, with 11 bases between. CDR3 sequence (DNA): TGTGCCAGCAGACCTATAGCGGCAGATACGCAGTATTTT. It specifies CASRPIAADTQYF.

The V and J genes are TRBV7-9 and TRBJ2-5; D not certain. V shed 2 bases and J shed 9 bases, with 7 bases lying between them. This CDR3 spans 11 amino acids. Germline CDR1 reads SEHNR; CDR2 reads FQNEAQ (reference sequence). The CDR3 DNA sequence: TGTGCCAGCAGCTTATTAAGGGCCCAGTACTTC. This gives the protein CASSLLRAQYF.

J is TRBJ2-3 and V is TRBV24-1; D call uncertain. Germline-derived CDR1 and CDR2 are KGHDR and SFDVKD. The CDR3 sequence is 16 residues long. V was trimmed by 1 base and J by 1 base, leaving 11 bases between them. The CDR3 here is CATSDLARSGTDTQYF. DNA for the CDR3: TGTGCCACCAGTGATTTAGCCCGGAGTGGCACAGATACGCAGTATTTT.

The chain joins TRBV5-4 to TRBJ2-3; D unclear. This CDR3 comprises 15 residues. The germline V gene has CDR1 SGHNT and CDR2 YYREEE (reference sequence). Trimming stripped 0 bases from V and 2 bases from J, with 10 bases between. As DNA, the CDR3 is TGTGCCAGCAGCTTGGGAAACTACTACACAGATACGCAGTATTTT. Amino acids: CASSLGNYYTDTQYF.

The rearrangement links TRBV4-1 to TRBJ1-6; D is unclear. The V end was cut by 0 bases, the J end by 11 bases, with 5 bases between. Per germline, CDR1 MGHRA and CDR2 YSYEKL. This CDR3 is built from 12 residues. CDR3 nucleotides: TGCGCCAGCAGCCAAGATGTTGCACCCCTCCACTTT. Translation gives CASSQDVAPLHF.

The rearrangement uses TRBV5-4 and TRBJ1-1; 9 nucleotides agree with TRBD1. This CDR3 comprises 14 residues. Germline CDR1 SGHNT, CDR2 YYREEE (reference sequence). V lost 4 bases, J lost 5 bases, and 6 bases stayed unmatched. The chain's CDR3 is CASSRGQGWTEAFF. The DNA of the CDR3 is TGTGCCAGCAGCCGGGGACAGGGTTGGACTGAAGCTTTCTTT.

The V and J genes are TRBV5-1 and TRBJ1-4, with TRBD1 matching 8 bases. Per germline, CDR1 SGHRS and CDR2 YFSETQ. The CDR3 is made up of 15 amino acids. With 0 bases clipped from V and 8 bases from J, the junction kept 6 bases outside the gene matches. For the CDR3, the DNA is TGCGCCAGCAGCTTGGCAGGGACAGGAATAGAAAAACTGTTTTTT. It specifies CASSLAGTGIEKLFF.